These 30 T cell receptor beta chains share one sample of origin, sequenced in a study of cytotoxic CD8 clonotypes in ibrutinib-treated CLL. Only in-frame clones appear in the TCRdb table, and some are missing; sequencing was by immunoSEQ multiplex PCR. The sample holds some 120,000 clones, roughly 80% seen once. The sequenced sample was PBMCs, obtained after 24 months of ibrutinib treatment. These receptors all come from a human donor with chronic lymphocytic leukemia.

The gene calls are TRBV7-9 and TRBJ2-5; D perhaps matches TRBD1 (6 bases). Deletions cut 4 bases from V and 1 base from J, with 10 bases between. Germline CDR1 reads SEHNR; CDR2 reads FQNEAQ (reference sequence). This CDR3 has 14 residues. CDR3 nucleotide sequence: TGTGCCAGCAGCTCTCGGACAGTCCAAGAGACCCAGTACTTC. This encodes CASSSRTVQETQYF.

V is TRBV19 and J is TRBJ1-1; no definite D call. Germline values: CDR1 LNHDA, CDR2 SQIVND (reference sequence). The V and J ends lost 3 bases and 5 bases respectively, with 10 bases between them. This CDR3 region has 13 residues. The CDR3 here is CASSMDRGTEAFF. Here the CDR3 DNA reads TGTGCCAGTAGTATGGATCGGGGTACTGAAGCTTTCTTT.

In its sample, this clone was seen a few times. The J gene is TRBJ2-5, the V gene TRBV19; perhaps TRBD1 as D (5 bases). The length of the CDR3 is 15 residues. Trimming stripped 6 bases from V and 5 bases from J, with 19 bases between. The germline V gene has CDR1 LNHDA and CDR2 SQIVND (reference sequence). This CDR3 is CASRETGLRGETQYF. The CDR3 coding sequence is TGTGCCAGTAGGGAAACAGGTCTTCGAGGCGAGACCCAGTACTTC.

The chain carries TRBV9 and TRBJ1-6; D gene uncertain. This CDR3 has 16 residues. Germline V gene lookup returns CDR1 SGDLS and CDR2 YYNGEE. Trimming removed 4 bases at V and 0 bases at J, with 11 bases between. In nucleotides, the CDR3 is TGTGCCAGCAGCCGAACGGTGAGCTCCTATAATTCACCCCTCCACTTT. Protein product: CASSRTVSSYNSPLHF.

The chain couples TRBV27 to TRBJ2-1; the match to TRBD2 covers 13 bases. Germline V gives CDR1 MNHEY, CDR2 SMNVEV (reference sequence). The CDR3 length is 15 residues. V was pared by 5 bases and J by 9 bases, with 7 bases of the junction left unmatched. The CDR3 coding sequence is TGTGCCAGCAGTCTCACTAGCGGGGGGGCCGGTGAGCAGTTCTTC. It translates to CASSLTSGGAGEQFF.

The chain joins TRBV2 to TRBJ2-7, with D tentatively TRBD2 (7 bases). V dropped 10 bases and J dropped 3 bases, with 19 bases sitting between them. In germline, CDR1 is SNHLY, CDR2 FYNNEI. CDR3 length equals 14 residues. The CDR3 nucleotides read TGTGCCAACGAACCCCCGGGGGGCGTCTACGAGCAGTACTTC. Protein product: CANEPPGGVYEQYF.

In DNA, the CDR3 is TGTGCCAGCAGGTACGGGACAGTAGGAGAGACCCAGTACTTC. Translated, it gives CASRYGTVGETQYF. V gene TRBV6-1 combines with J gene TRBJ2-5, with 7 positions matching TRBD1. Germline values: CDR1 MNHNS, CDR2 SASEGT. This CDR3 has 14 residues. Unmatched junction bases numbered 8, after V lost 6 bases and J lost 4 bases.

The chain joins TRBV29-1 to TRBJ2-3, with D possibly being TRBD1 or TRBD2 (5 bases each). Germline values: CDR1 SQVTM, CDR2 ANQGSEA. V lost 0 bases and J lost 4, with 17 bases in between. CDR3 length: 16 amino acids. The CDR3 spells CSVEENRRSGSDTQYF. In DNA, the CDR3 is TGCAGCGTTGAAGAAAACAGGCGGAGCGGCTCAGATACGCAGTATTTT.

This chain connects TRBV7-2 to TRBJ1-2; D might be TRBD1 (6 bases). The CDR3 has 12 residues. V lost 9 bases and J lost 3, with 11 bases in between. Germline V gene lookup returns CDR1 SGHTA and CDR2 FQGNSA. The CDR3 DNA reads TGTGCCAGTCAGGGGTGGGACTATGGCTACACCTTC. This gives the protein CASQGWDYGYTF.

This rearrangement joins TRBV5-1 to TRBJ2-7; TRBD2 matches at 10 bases. J gave up 0 bases and V 4 bases, and 7 bases lay outside the gene matches. Germline-derived CDR1 and CDR2 are SGHRS and YFSETQ. The CDR3 is made up of 16 amino acids. CDR3 amino acids: CASSPIAGGSSYEQYF. CDR3 DNA: TGCGCCAGCAGCCCAATAGCGGGGGGTTCCTCCTACGAGCAGTACTTC.

This rearrangement joins TRBV18 to TRBJ1-4; D is unresolved. V lost 4 bases and J 8 bases, leaving 11 bases between the germline ends. Germline values: CDR1 KGHSH, CDR2 LQKENI. The CDR3 consists of 13 residues. The CDR3 sequence: CASSRGNREKLFF. CDR3 sequence (DNA): TGTGCCAGCTCACGCGGAAATCGGGAAAAACTGTTTTTT.

The chain carries TRBV28 and TRBJ2-5; D is unclear. The CDR3 loop spans 11 amino acids. The V gene lost 4 bases and the J gene lost 9 bases, with 9 bases spanning the gap. Per germline, CDR1 MDHEN and CDR2 SYDVKM. CDR3 loop: CASSSRQAQYF. CDR3 nucleotides: TGTGCCAGCAGTTCCCGCCAAGCCCAGTACTTC.

The chain joins TRBV21-1 to TRBJ1-5; TRBD1 is the table's D call and was not checked against the DNA. TRBV21-1 is an annotated pseudogene. The CDR3 runs 16 residues. The CDR3 loop is CASSKAQVNSNQPQHF. CDR3 DNA sequence: TGTGCCAGCAGCAAAGCGCAGGTTAATAGCAATCAGCCCCAGCATTTT.

The rearrangement links TRBV28 to TRBJ2-2, with D perhaps TRBD1 or TRBD2 (5 bases each). This CDR3 is 16 amino acids long. Germline assignment: CDR1 MDHEN and CDR2 SYDVKM. Trimming removed 6 bases from V and 0 bases from J, with 14 bases in between. This CDR3 reads CASRGRRRTNTGELFF. DNA of the CDR3: TGTGCCAGCAGGGGGCGGAGGCGGACGAACACCGGGGAGCTGTTTTTT.

This clone was recorded only once. The chain combines TRBV25-1 with TRBJ2-3, with 7 bases fitting TRBD1. Germline V gene data show CDR1 as MGHDK and CDR2 as SYGVNS. This CDR3 spans 14 amino acids. The ends lost 6 bases at V and 3 bases at J; junction bases unmatched: 6. This chain's CDR3 is CASSRQGLTDTQYF. The CDR3 DNA reads TGTGCCAGCAGCCGACAGGGTCTAACAGATACGCAGTATTTT.

The V call is TRBV7-9, the J call TRBJ1-3; TRBD1 matches 8 bases. This CDR3 region has 18 residues. Germline values: CDR1 SEHNR, CDR2 FQNEAQ (reference sequence). Trimming at V came to 5 bases and at J to 0 bases, leaving 12 bases not matched to a gene. DNA for the CDR3: TGTGCCAGCAGCCCCCGGGACAGGCCCCTTTCCTCTGGAAACACCATATATTTT. It yields the protein CASSPRDRPLSSGNTIYF.

The chain is built from TRBV30 and TRBJ2-7; D is ambiguous. CDR3 length equals 13 residues. Trimming took 4 bases from V and 3 from J, leaving 13 bases between them. Germline V gives CDR1 GTSNPN, CDR2 SVGIG (reference sequence). The CDR3: CAWKLHSSYEQYF. The CDR3 nucleotides read TGTGCCTGGAAGCTCCACAGTAGCTACGAGCAGTACTTC.

The chain recombines TRBV5-1 with TRBJ2-1, with 12 bases fitting TRBD2. V shed 4 bases, J shed 2 bases, and the junction held 10 bases outside the gene matches. From germline, CDR1 is SGHRS and CDR2 YFSETQ. This CDR3 contains 18 residues. CDR3 protein: CASSQRLAGVVAYNEQFF. The CDR3, as DNA: TGCGCCAGCAGCCAGCGACTAGCGGGGGTGGTCGCCTACAATGAGCAGTTCTTC.

This chain connects TRBV2 to TRBJ2-5; no clear D. This CDR3 is 10 amino acids long. Trimming took 8 bases from V and 7 from J, leaving 8 bases between them. Per germline, CDR1 SNHLY and CDR2 FYNNEI. The CDR3 DNA follows: TGTGCCAGCGTATGGGGGACCCAGTACTTC. It specifies CASVWGTQYF.

The chain carries TRBV14 and TRBJ1-1; D is uncertain. The CDR3 extends over 13 amino acids. Germline V CDR1 and CDR2: SGHDN, FVKESK. V shed 0 bases and J shed 5 bases, with 7 bases lying between them. CDR3 DNA: TGTGCCAGCAGCCAAGACCCCCGGACTGAAGCTTTCTTT. Its translation is CASSQDPRTEAFF. Full variable domain (outside the CDR3, taken from reference TRBV14 and TRBJ1-1): EAGVTQFPSHSVIEKGQTVTLRCDPISGHDNLYWYRRVMGKEIKFLLHFVKESKQDESGMPNNRFLAERTGGTYSTLKVQPAELEDSGVYFCASSQDPRTEAFFGQGTRLTVV.

This clone was counted only a few times. CDR3 bases: TGTGCCAGTAGCAGACTCCGGGACAGGGGGCTGGCTAATGAAAAACTGTTTTTT. Protein: CASSRLRDRGLANEKLFF. V and J are TRBV19 and TRBJ1-4; 12 bases line up with TRBD1. V dropped 6 bases and J dropped 3; count of bases not matched to a gene: 11. CDR1 is LNHDA, CDR2 SQIVND, per germline (reference sequence). CDR3 size: 18 residues.

The chain couples TRBV6-1 to TRBJ1-4; tentative D call: TRBD1 (5 bases). The CDR3 spans 16 residues. V was clipped by 4 bases and J by 0 bases, with 12 bases between them. Germline CDR1 MNHNS, CDR2 SASEGT. The CDR3 here is CASSVGRQSTNEKLFF. The CDR3 coding sequence is TGTGCCAGCAGTGTGGGCCGACAGTCAACTAATGAAAAACTGTTTTTT.

The chain is built from TRBV30 and TRBJ2-3, with 10 nucleotides matching TRBD1. V lost 3 bases and J lost 3; bases outside the gene matches: 3. The length of the CDR3 is 14 residues. The germline V gene encodes CDR1 GTSNPN and CDR2 SVGIG (reference sequence). The CDR3 coding sequence is TGTGCCTGGAGCGGGGACAGGGGAACAGATACGCAGTATTTT. It encodes CAWSGDRGTDTQYF.

V is TRBV7-9 and J is TRBJ2-5; D possibly corresponds to TRBD1 (5 bases). V was cut by 1 base and J by 5 bases, with 8 bases left in between. The CDR3 is 13 residues long. Germline V lookup: CDR1 SEHNR, CDR2 FQNEAQ (reference sequence). CDR3 coding DNA: TGTGCCAGCAGCTTAGAGGGGTGGGAGACCCAGTACTTC. Its translation: CASSLEGWETQYF.

This clone has only a few counts. Other DNA sequences within the sample encode an identical CDR3. The V gene is TRBV30, the J gene TRBJ1-5; the D gene is possibly TRBD1 (6 bases). V lost 1 base and J 4 bases, leaving 11 bases between the germline ends. Germline V CDR1 and CDR2: GTSNPN, SVGIG (reference sequence). There are 14 residues in the CDR3. Here the CDR3 reads CAWSGGQGNQPQHF. The CDR3 DNA reads as TGTGCCTGGAGTGGTGGGCAGGGGAATCAGCCCCAGCATTTT. Using reference TRBV30 and TRBJ1-5 for the parts outside the CDR3, the full variable domain is SQTIHQWPATLVQPVGSPLSLECTVEGTSNPNLYWYRQAAGRGLQLLFYSVGIGQISSEVPQNLSASRPQDRQFILSSKKLLLSDSGFYLCAWSGGQGNQPQHFGDGTRLSIL.

This chain links TRBV27 with TRBJ1-6, with 7 bases that match TRBD1. Germline V CDR1 and CDR2: MNHEY, SMNVEV (reference sequence). V lost 2 bases and J lost 6; bases outside the gene matches: 4. The CDR3 runs 15 residues. CDR3 in amino acids: CASSLIGTANSPLHF. The CDR3, as DNA: TGTGCCAGCAGTTTAATTGGGACAGCTAATTCACCCCTCCACTTT.

The chain links TRBV5-1 to TRBJ2-5; D tentatively reads TRBD1 or TRBD2 (5 bases each). Trimming stripped 4 bases from V and 1 base from J, with 11 bases between. CDR3 length equals 14 residues. Germline CDR1 and CDR2: SGHRS and YFSETQ. The chain's CDR3 is CASSRDGSQETQYF. The DNA for the CDR3 is TGCGCCAGCAGCAGGGACGGTAGCCAAGAGACCCAGTACTTC.

This clone has just one count. This chain links TRBV5-6 with TRBJ2-3, with 7 nucleotides matching TRBD2. J gave up 5 bases and V 4 bases, and 10 bases lay outside the gene matches. CDR3 length: 15 residues. Germline V gives CDR1 SGHDT, CDR2 YYEEEE. As DNA, the CDR3 is TGTGCCAGCAGCCTCCCTAGCGGTACTGAAGATACGCAGTATTTT. Protein product: CASSLPSGTEDTQYF.

The chain is built from TRBV5-1 and TRBJ2-7; 8 bases line up with TRBD1. The J segment lost 3 bases and the V segment lost 4 bases, leaving 6 bases of the junction unmatched. The CDR3 runs to 14 residues. The germline V gene has CDR1 SGHRS and CDR2 YFSETQ. The CDR3 reads CASSPTGGNYEQYF. The CDR3 DNA is TGCGCCAGCAGCCCAACAGGGGGGAACTACGAGCAGTACTTC.

This rearrangement joins TRBV11-1 to TRBJ2-5; TRBD1 might be the D (6 bases). Trimming pared 5 bases from V and 2 bases from J, leaving 15 bases between. Germline V gives CDR1 SGHAT, CDR2 FQDESV (reference sequence). The CDR3 runs to 15 residues. CDR3 coding DNA: TGTGCCAGCAGCCGGACAGCGATCCATCAAGAGACCCAGTACTTC. Amino acid sequence: CASSRTAIHQETQYF.